This T cell receptor (beta chain) emerged from a study of blood T cell repertoires in COVID-19. Study details: T cells, B-cell-depleted T cells, or PBMCs provided the cDNA or gDNA that served as material.

Those enrolled in Seattle joined during active infection and were followed longitudinally afterward. This clone has a single count. Original handling: The assay estimated nucleated cells by amplifying reference gene primers. Generated by immunoSEQ multiplex PCR, the TCRdb table keeps only in-frame clones and is missing some. V and J calls and clone size are those listed in that table; D and trimming were worked out from the DNA. There are some 80,000 clones in the sample; roughly 84% occur only once, and 9.5% to 13% lies in the top ten. Trimming removed 7 bases at V and 2 bases at J, with 11 bases between. CDR3 length equals 13 residues. Germline V lookup: CDR1 ENHRY, CDR2 SYGVKD.

Sequencing used peripheral blood. This chain uses TRBV10-3 with TRBJ1-1, with a weak D call TRBD1 (5 bases). This TCR derives from a man aged 60-69 years with COVID-19, enrolled during active disease. The CDR3 sequence is CAITRGANTEAFF. CDR3 coding DNA: TGTGCCATCACCCGTGGGGCTAACACTGAAGCTTTCTTT.